The clone carrying this T cell receptor (beta chain) was counted at least ten times. TCRdb re-derived calls from the PCR reads in MiXCR, one entry per CDR3 protein. The table lists more than 550,000 distinct CDR3 sequences, about 25% of them singletons. This record comes from a study of molecular identifiers for immune sequencing clone quantification. This CDR3 spans 13 amino acids. Germline CDR1 is SNHLY and CDR2 is FYNNEI. V shed 6 bases and J 6 bases; nucleotides not matched to a gene: 5. The sequenced material came from naive CD8+ T cells from blood, with Jurkat cell RNA spiked in. The subset denotes: FACS-sorted CD8+CD4-CCR7+CD45RA+ naive T cells. The chain carries TRBV2 and TRBJ1-1, with TRBD1 matching 9 bases. The clonotype originates from a human donor in good health. Some libraries in this study had Jurkat cell RNA spiked in. The CDR3 here is CASSADRGAEAFF. The CDR3, as DNA: TGTGCCAGCAGCGCCGACAGGGGGGCTGAAGCTTTCTTT.